In its sample, the clone carrying this T cell receptor beta chain was seen once. Its target is unknown. This entry comes from a study of PD-1 blockade in mismatch repair-deficient tumors. This sample's time point: roughly 10-day in vitro stimulation with candidate neoantigen peptide 5. An identically run culture lacking peptide was the fold-change baseline. Some clones are missing from TCRdb's copy, which holds only in-frame ones; the method was immunoSEQ multiplex PCR. Among approximately 15,000 clones listed, more than 80% were seen once. The specimen was cells cultured in vitro, collected from a patient treated with pembrolizumab. The TCR sequence derives from an adult with mismatch repair-deficient cancer.

The CDR3 bases are TGTGCCAGCAGCCCTCAGGTCTTCTCCGAGCAGTACTTC. It yields the protein CASSPQVFSEQYF. The chain recombines TRBV7-4 with TRBJ2-7; no clear D. The CDR3 extends over 13 amino acids. The germline gives CDR1 SGHVT, CDR2 SQSDAQ. V shed 5 bases and J shed 6 bases, with 14 bases lying between them.